Following are 10 T cell receptor beta chains from one sample sequenced in a study of blood T cell repertoires in COVID-19. Assay used: immunoSEQ multiplex PCR; TCRdb lists only in-frame clones, some missing. The sample gives roughly 110,000 clones, 71% of which show up once; 0.9% is in the top ten. Material: peripheral blood. These receptors came from a human donor with acute or convalescent COVID-19. The donor label of this sample is uncertain.

The chain is built from TRBV7-9 and TRBJ2-1; D might be TRBD1 (6 bases). CDR1 is SEHNR, CDR2 FQNEAQ, per germline (reference sequence). The CDR3 consists of 15 residues. V lost 8 bases, J lost 6 bases, and 20 bases lay in between. CDR3 bases: TGTGCCAGCGGACCGACAGGCTTTGGGCGCAATGAGCAGTTCTTC. Protein: CASGPTGFGRNEQFF.

V usage is TRBV7-2 and J usage is TRBJ2-5; weak D call: TRBD2 (5 bases). This CDR3 contains 15 residues. V shed 2 bases and J shed 2 bases, with 12 bases lying between them. CDR1 and CDR2 (germline): SGHTA, FQGNSA. CDR3 protein: CASSLSRGNQETQYF. CDR3 bases: TGTGCCAGCAGCTTAAGTCGAGGGAATCAAGAGACCCAGTACTTC. The full variable domain, its missing parts supplied by reference TRBV7-2 and TRBJ2-5, is GAGVSQSPSNKVTEKGKDVELRCDPISGHTALYWYRQSLGQGLEFLIYFQGNSAPDKSGLPSDRFSAERTGGSVSTLTIQRTQQEDSAVYLCASSLSRGNQETQYFGPGTRLLVL.

This clone was recorded a few times. The chain links TRBV2 to TRBJ2-3; TRBD1 is a possible D gene (6 bases). This CDR3 contains 16 residues. V gave up 0 bases and J gave up 1 base, with 11 bases separating them. The V gene's germline CDR1 is SNHLY and CDR2 FYNNEI. The CDR3 sequence is CASSEAATGRTDTQYF. For the CDR3, the DNA is TGTGCCAGCAGTGAAGCGGCAACAGGGCGCACAGATACGCAGTATTTT.

The gene calls are TRBV30 and TRBJ1-5; D is ambiguous. Per germline, CDR1 GTSNPN and CDR2 SVGIG (reference sequence). The length of the CDR3 is 14 residues. V lost 2 bases to trimming and J lost 11 bases, with 19 bases between them. Here the CDR3 DNA reads TGTGCCTGGAGTACCCGACTCGGAACGAGGGCCCAGCATTTT. It specifies CAWSTRLGTRAQHF.

Ten or more counts support this clone. The rearrangement uses TRBV5-6 and TRBJ1-5, with 7 bases matching TRBD1. This CDR3 region has 15 residues. The V gene's germline CDR1 is SGHDT and CDR2 YYEEEE. Trimming cost V 2 bases and J 11 bases; bases outside gene matches: 13. CDR3 bases: TGTGCCAGCAGCTTATCCGGGACAGAAACTAGGGCCCAGCATTTT. It yields the protein CASSLSGTETRAQHF.

The J gene is TRBJ1-4, the V gene TRBV6-1, with D possibly matching TRBD1 (6 bases). Trimming pared 4 bases from V and 2 bases from J, leaving 20 bases between. This CDR3 has 18 amino acids. CDR1 MNHNS and CDR2 SASEGT come from the germline V gene. In DNA form, the CDR3 reads TGTGCCAGCAGTGTTTCCAGGGGTTTCGGTAGGACTAATGAAAAACTGTTTTTT. This gives the protein CASSVSRGFGRTNEKLFF.

This chain connects TRBV7-9 to TRBJ2-7, with D tentatively TRBD1 (6 bases). V gave up 1 base and J gave up 3 bases, with 10 bases separating them. Germline assignment: CDR1 SEHNR and CDR2 FQNEAQ (reference sequence). The CDR3 covers 14 residues. CDR3 region: CASSLGGRGYEQYV. The CDR3 coding sequence is TGTGCCAGCAGCTTAGGTGGCAGGGGCTACGAGCAGTACGTC.

The chain links TRBV28 to TRBJ2-5, with D hard to call. Germline CDR1 is MDHEN and CDR2 is SYDVKM. This CDR3 is 13 amino acids long. The V end was cut by 2 bases, the J end by 2 bases, with 6 bases between. The CDR3 nucleotides are TGTGCCAGCAGTTTAGTACTTCAAGAGACCCAGTACTTC. It translates to CASSLVLQETQYF.

The chain recombines TRBV11-3 with TRBJ2-2; D might be TRBD2 (5 bases). CDR1 SGHNT and CDR2 YENEEA come from the germline V gene. The V end lost 1 base, the J end lost 5 bases, and 14 bases lay between the germline ends. CDR3 size: 16 residues. CDR3 DNA: TGTGCCAGCAGCTTAGCTTTCGGGCAGCGGACCGGGGAGCTGTTTTTT. Translated, it gives CASSLAFGQRTGELFF.

This chain links TRBV7-2 with TRBJ2-1; 11 bases map to TRBD2. Germline values: CDR1 SGHTA, CDR2 FQGNSA. The CDR3 is made up of 15 amino acids. Losses at the gene ends were 5 bases for V and 7 bases for J; bases not matched to a gene: 7. The CDR3 DNA reads as TGTGCCAGCAGCCCGGGACTAGCGGCAAGTAATGAGCAGTTCTTC. This translates into CASSPGLAASNEQFF.